This T cell receptor beta chain comes out of a study of CD8+ T cells in alopecia areata. Both CD4+ and CD8+ T cells were separated by sorting PBMCs. Extraction and reverse transcription of RNA yielded cDNA as the sequencing template. Sequencing used immunoSEQ multiplex PCR; TCRdb keeps in-frame clones, though not all of them. The sample yields 150,000 or so clones, around 87% seen once. The length of the CDR3 is 15 residues. V was clipped by 4 bases and J by 5 bases; unmatched bases: 10. Germline CDR1 SGHRS, CDR2 YFSETQ. The sample here was CD8+ T cells sorted from blood, taken at week 0. The chain uses TRBV5-1 and TRBJ2-7, with 9 bases identical to TRBD1. The sequence was obtained from a human donor with alopecia areata. CDR3 bases: TGCGCCAGCAGCACCAGTCCCGGGACAGGGAACGAGCAGTACTTC. It codes for CASSTSPGTGNEQYF.